The 20 T cell receptor beta chains below all came from one sample that was sequenced in a study of CD8 T cells in ankylosing spondylitis. MiXCR was run by TCRdb on the 5' RACE reads, yielding one entry per CDR3 protein. This table has some 240,000 distinct CDR3 sequences, 8% to 9.5% appearing once. Sequencing was carried out using blood, either unsorted or a sorted T cell fraction (not recorded which). The receptors come from a male donor with ankylosing spondylitis or in good health (not recorded which).

This clonotype has ten or more counts. V is TRBV10-3 and J is TRBJ1-2; no firm D call. Germline V gives CDR1 ENHRY, CDR2 SYGVKD. Trimming stripped 0 bases from V and 4 bases from J, with 3 bases between. This CDR3 has 12 residues. The CDR3 coding sequence is TGTGCCATCAGTGAGTCAAGCTATGGCTACACCTTC. Translated: CAISESSYGYTF.

This clonotype was picked up many times. CDR3 amino acids: CASSVLLAGSNNEQFF. CDR3 DNA sequence: TGTGCCAGCAGCGTACTCCTAGCGGGGAGTAACAATGAGCAGTTCTTC. This chain connects TRBV3-1 to TRBJ2-1; 9 positions agree with TRBD2. V lost 5 bases, J lost 5 bases, and 10 bases stayed unmatched. The germline V gene encodes CDR1 LGHDT and CDR2 YNNKEL (reference sequence). The length of the CDR3 is 16 residues.

This clonotype was counted ten times or more. The rearrangement uses TRBV20-1 and TRBJ2-1, with TRBD2 matching over 8 bases. This CDR3 is built from 14 residues. Losses at the gene ends were 6 bases for V and 4 bases for J; bases not matched to a gene: 8. Per the germline V gene, CDR1 is DFQATT and CDR2 is SNEGSKA (reference sequence). CDR3 protein: CSANSGKSYNEQFF. CDR3 coding DNA: TGCAGTGCAAATAGCGGGAAAAGTTACAATGAGCAGTTCTTC.

This clonotype appeared many times. The chain is built from TRBV20-1 and TRBJ2-5, with a possible D match to TRBD2 (6 bases). Trimming stripped 0 bases from V and 9 bases from J, with 8 bases between. The germline V gene has CDR1 DFQATT and CDR2 SNEGSKA (reference sequence). There are 11 residues in the CDR3. CDR3 DNA sequence: TGCAGTGCTAGAGATTGGGGGGCCCAGTACTTC. Translation: CSARDWGAQYF.

At least ten counts were recorded for this clonotype. The V call is TRBV7-2, the J call TRBJ2-3, with 8 bases aligning to TRBD1. V shed 5 bases, J shed 5 bases, and the junction held 9 bases outside the gene matches. Germline-derived CDR1 and CDR2 are SGHTA and FQGNSA. The CDR3 spans 15 residues. The CDR3 loop is CASSDDRGSGDTQYF. The CDR3 DNA reads as TGTGCCAGCAGCGACGACAGGGGAAGTGGAGATACGCAGTATTTT.

This clonotype has just a few counts. The chain joins TRBV5-1 to TRBJ2-3; unclear D gene. The germline CDR1 and CDR2 sequences are SGHRS and YFSETQ. V dropped 4 bases and J dropped 0 bases, with 15 bases sitting between them. The CDR3 is 16 residues long. CDR3 bases: TGCGCCAGCAGCCTCGACACGGATCTGAGCACAGATACGCAGTATTTT. Protein sequence: CASSLDTDLSTDTQYF.

There are many counts of this clonotype. The chain is built from TRBV28 and TRBJ2-7; TRBD2 aligns across 7 bases. The CDR3 contains 13 residues. From germline, CDR1 is MDHEN and CDR2 SYDVKM. The V segment lost 10 bases and the J segment 3 bases; nucleotides outside the gene matches: 9. The CDR3 loop is CATLRGTGYEQYF. The CDR3 coding sequence is TGTGCCACCTTGCGGGGGACGGGCTACGAGCAGTACTTC.

This clonotype has at least ten counts. This chain joins TRBV6-1 and TRBJ1-6, with no clear D. CDR1 is MNHNS and CDR2 is SASEGT in the germline V gene. The CDR3 spans 14 residues. Trimming stripped 4 bases from V and 10 bases from J, with 14 bases between. The CDR3 loop is CASSARIATSPLHF. For the CDR3, the DNA is TGTGCCAGCAGTGCTCGGATAGCCACATCACCCCTCCACTTT.

This clonotype was detected only once. This may be a read error, as it is one base from a much larger clone. The chain uses TRBV20-1 and TRBJ2-1; D gene ambiguous. Trimming took off 1 base at V and 0 bases at J, with 13 bases between the two ends. This CDR3 has 16 amino acids. Germline V lookup: CDR1 DFQATT, CDR2 SNEGSKA (reference sequence). CDR3 loop: CSARGHHPSSYNEQFF. The CDR3 bases are TGCAGTGCTAGAGGCCATCATCCGAGCTCCTACAATGAGCAGTTCTTC.

The gene calls are TRBV12-3 or TRBV12-4 and TRBJ2-1; 13 bases match TRBD2. The length of the CDR3 is 14 residues. The ends lost 5 bases at V and 10 bases at J; junction bases unmatched: 5. The CDR3 region is CASSGTSGVTEQFF. As DNA, the CDR3 is TGTGCCAGCAGTGGGACTAGCGGGGTTACCGAGCAGTTCTTC.

About this clonotype: One base away lies a much larger clone, so this may be a sequencing read error. The chain carries TRBV7-2 and TRBJ2-7; D may correspond to TRBD1 or TRBD2 (5 bases each). This CDR3 is 15 amino acids long. Germline V CDR1 and CDR2: SGHTA, FQGNSA. V was clipped by 0 bases and J by 1 base, with 10 bases between them. The CDR3 sequence is CASSLARDPSYEQYF. The CDR3 DNA reads TGTGCCAGCAGCTTAGCCCGGGACCCTTCCTACGAGCAGTACTTC.

To note about this clonotype: This CDR3 is missing its conserved last phenylalanine or tryptophan, likely due to a read error. CDR3 sequence: CASSQSSTKTGANVLTS. The DNA of the CDR3 is TGTGCCAGCAGCCAATCTAGCACGAAGACTGGGGCCAACGTCCTGACTTCC. The J gene is TRBJ2-6, the V gene TRBV25-1; perhaps TRBD2 as D (5 bases). Germline V gene lookup returns CDR1 MGHDK and CDR2 SYGVNS. This CDR3 region has 17 residues. Trimming pared 6 bases from V and 2 bases from J, leaving 17 bases between.

This clonotype has a handful of counts. The chain employs TRBV18 and TRBJ1-1; D is unclear. Germline assignment: CDR1 KGHSH and CDR2 LQKENI. The CDR3 spans 14 residues. The V end lost 3 bases, the J end lost 4 bases, and 12 bases lay between the germline ends. The CDR3 sequence is CASSPGWESTEAFF. In nucleotides, the CDR3 is TGTGCCAGCTCACCGGGATGGGAAAGCACTGAAGCTTTCTTT.

A few counts support this clonotype. The CDR3 DNA reads TGCAGTGCTAGAACGGGACTAGCCCACAATGAGCAGTTCTTC. It is translated as CSARTGLAHNEQFF. J is TRBJ2-1 and V is TRBV20-1; TRBD2 matches at 9 bases. Germline CDR1 is DFQATT and CDR2 is SNEGSKA (reference sequence). V shed 2 bases, J shed 5 bases, and the junction held 4 bases outside the gene matches. This CDR3 is 14 amino acids long.

This clonotype was found many times. V is TRBV20-1 and J is TRBJ1-1; D gene ambiguous. Germline-derived CDR1 and CDR2 are DFQATT and SNEGSKA (reference sequence). The ends were cut back, 3 bases at V and 2 bases at J, with 10 bases in the middle. The length of the CDR3 is 13 residues. The CDR3 here is CSASGPGNTEAFF. The CDR3 DNA sequence: TGCAGTGCTAGCGGTCCCGGAAACACTGAAGCTTTCTTT.

This clonotype has more than one count but fewer than ten. The rearrangement uses TRBV7-2 and TRBJ2-1; 7 nucleotides align to TRBD2. CDR1 SGHTA and CDR2 FQGNSA come from the germline V gene. This CDR3 has 14 residues. The V segment lost 5 bases and the J segment 3 bases; nucleotides outside the gene matches: 4. CDR3 region: CASSPGDYYNEQFF. CDR3 in DNA: TGTGCCAGCAGCCCCGGGGACTACTACAATGAGCAGTTCTTC.

Many counts were recorded for this clonotype. V and J are TRBV5-1 and TRBJ2-7, with D possibly being TRBD1 or TRBD2 (5 bases each). CDR1 is SGHRS and CDR2 is YFSETQ in the germline V gene. Trimming removed 5 bases from V and 2 bases from J, with 20 bases in between. The CDR3 loop spans 16 amino acids. The CDR3: CASSPAGDLRAYEQYF. The CDR3, as DNA: TGCGCCAGCAGTCCCGCCGGGGACCTTAGAGCCTACGAGCAGTACTTC.

The rearrangement joins TRBV29-1 to TRBJ2-5; 10 bases agree with TRBD1. The CDR3 is made up of 15 amino acids. CDR1 is SQVTM, CDR2 ANQGSEA, per germline. The V and J ends lost 4 bases and 5 bases, in that order; junction bases with no gene match: 10. Written as DNA, the CDR3 is TGCAGCGTTGGGTGGACAGGGGGATTTGGGGAGACCCAGTACTTC. It encodes CSVGWTGGFGETQYF.

This clonotype occurred many times. This chain uses TRBV12-3 or TRBV12-4 with TRBJ1-5; D gene uncertain. V gave up 3 bases and J gave up 6 bases, with 18 bases separating them. CDR3 size: 16 residues. CDR3 in amino acids: CASSFLSGPAGQPQHF. The DNA of the CDR3 is TGTGCCAGCAGTTTTTTAAGCGGGCCCGCGGGTCAGCCCCAGCATTTT.

This clonotype was observed a handful of times. The chain is built from TRBV4-1 and TRBJ1-1; possible D gene TRBD1, 6 bases. Per germline, CDR1 MGHRA and CDR2 YSYEKL. CDR3 size: 16 residues. V was cut by 0 bases and J by 4 bases, with 15 bases left in between. In DNA, the CDR3 is TGCGCCAGCAGCCAAGATTCGGCTCGAGGGGGCACTGAAGCTTTCTTT. Its translation: CASSQDSARGGTEAFF.